One sample yielded the 22 T cell receptor beta chains listed below, sequenced in a study of blood T cell repertoires in COVID-19. Profiled with immunoSEQ multiplex PCR; TCRdb holds only in-frame clones, not every one. In the table there are under 60,000 clones, approximately 80% of which are singletons. Sequenced input: peripheral blood. The receptors were gathered from a man between 70 and 80 years old with acute or convalescent COVID-19.

CDR3 in amino acids: CASSFLGDEQFF. The DNA of the CDR3 is TGTGCCAGCAGTTTTTTAGGGGATGAGCAGTTCTTC. The chain employs TRBV12-3 or TRBV12-4 and TRBJ2-1; possibly TRBD1 for D (5 bases). CDR3 length: 12 residues. Trimming took off 3 bases at V and 8 bases at J, with 8 bases between the two ends.

This clone showed up just once. The rearrangement joins TRBV2 to TRBJ1-3; D not certain. The CDR3 has 15 amino acids. CDR1 and CDR2 (germline): SNHLY, FYNNEI. V was shortened by 4 bases and J by 0 bases, with 10 bases between the two germline ends. As DNA, the CDR3 is TGTGCCAGCAGTGGGGCCTTTGTCTCTGGAAACACCATATATTTT. This sequence encodes CASSGAFVSGNTIYF.

The gene calls are TRBV5-5 and TRBJ1-6, with D hard to call. CDR1 is SGHKS, CDR2 YYEKEE, per germline (reference sequence). The CDR3 is made up of 15 amino acids. V was pared by 6 bases and J by 0 bases, with 10 bases between. The CDR3 bases are TGTGCCAGCAACCGGCGGGGCTCCTATAATTCACCCCTCCACTTT. This translates into CASNRRGSYNSPLHF.

The V and J genes are TRBV5-4 and TRBJ1-3; 7 nucleotides agree with TRBD1. Germline V gene data show CDR1 as SGHNT and CDR2 as YYREEE (reference sequence). With V trimmed by 3 bases and J by 0 bases, 0 bases remained unmatched. This CDR3 has 14 amino acids. The CDR3 sequence: CASSSGGSGNTIYF. In DNA, the CDR3 is TGTGCCAGCAGCTCAGGGGGCTCTGGAAACACCATATATTTT.

The V gene is TRBV7-8, the J gene TRBJ1-4; no definite D call. Germline values: CDR1 SGHVS, CDR2 FQNEAQ. V lost 1 base, J lost 6 bases, and 9 bases lay in between. This CDR3 spans 14 amino acids. CDR3 sequence: CASSLVETDEKLFF. The CDR3 bases are TGTGCCAGCAGCTTAGTGGAGACCGATGAAAAACTGTTTTTT.

The chain combines TRBV7-9 with TRBJ2-3; no reliable D call. V was pared by 1 base and J by 0 bases, with 11 bases between. The CDR3 contains 16 residues. Germline values: CDR1 SEHNR, CDR2 FQNEAQ (reference sequence). CDR3 DNA sequence: TGTGCCAGCAGCTTAGGGGCGTCACCTAGCACAGATACGCAGTATTTT. It specifies CASSLGASPSTDTQYF.

The chain employs TRBV6-5 and TRBJ2-3, with a possible D match to TRBD2 (6 bases). V was clipped by 4 bases and J by 9 bases, with 14 bases between them. Germline V gene data show CDR1 as MNHEY and CDR2 as SVGAGI. This CDR3 is built from 13 residues. In DNA form, the CDR3 reads TGTGCCAGCAGTTCCCGACTAGTCCAAACGCAGTATTTT. This codes for CASSSRLVQTQYF.

The chain uses TRBV5-6 and TRBJ2-7; 9 positions agree with TRBD1. V trimming: 3 bases; J trimming: 1 base; junction bases outside the gene matches: 5. The CDR3 totals 15 residues. Germline CDR1 reads SGHDT; CDR2 reads YYEEEE. The DNA of the CDR3 is TGTGCCAGCAGCTGGGGACAGGGAGGATCCTACGAGCAGTACTTC. It is translated as CASSWGQGGSYEQYF.

A remark on this clone: At one end, the junction sequence differs from germline, possibly due to a read error. The J gene is TRBJ2-7, the V gene TRBV5-1; perhaps TRBD2 as D (6 bases). The CDR3 covers 13 residues. In germline, CDR1 is SGHRS, CDR2 YFSETQ. CDR3 nucleotide sequence: TGCGCCAGCAGTTTGGCGGGGTCCGAGGGGCAGTACTTC. This sequence encodes CASSLAGSEGQYF.

This rearrangement joins TRBV28 to TRBJ2-3; 14 positions agree with TRBD2. Per the germline V gene, CDR1 is MDHEN and CDR2 is SYDVKM. V was clipped by 8 bases and J by 2 bases; unmatched bases: 12. CDR3 length: 18 amino acids. CDR3 protein: CASAGTSGRNGDTDTQYF. The CDR3 DNA is TGTGCCAGCGCCGGGACTAGCGGGAGAAACGGAGACACAGATACGCAGTATTTT.

The rearrangement joins TRBV6-2 or TRBV6-3 to TRBJ2-7; 15 positions agree with TRBD2. Germline assignment: CDR1 MNHEY and CDR2 SVGEGT. Trimming took 0 bases from V and 6 from J; bases not matched to a gene: 12. The CDR3 contains 19 residues. The chain's CDR3 is CASSYSTLGLAGGPTEQYF. CDR3 nucleotide sequence: TGTGCCAGCAGTTACTCGACTCTAGGACTAGCGGGAGGGCCCACCGAGCAGTACTTC.

CDR3 amino acids: CAWRAEQGYEQYF. In DNA, the CDR3 is TGTGCCTGGAGGGCGGAACAGGGTTACGAGCAGTACTTC. The chain couples TRBV30 to TRBJ2-7, with D perhaps matching TRBD1 (6 bases). The CDR3 covers 13 residues. CDR1 GTSNPN and CDR2 SVGIG come from the germline V gene (reference sequence). The V and J ends lost 3 bases and 4 bases respectively, with 13 bases between them.

This chain uses TRBV15 with TRBJ1-3, with unresolved D. V lost 2 bases and J lost 1, with 6 bases in between. The CDR3 runs to 14 residues. Germline V lookup: CDR1 LNHNV, CDR2 YYDKDF (reference sequence). The CDR3 region has the DNA TGTGCCACCAGCAGACAGGTTTCTGGAAACACCATATATTTT. This encodes CATSRQVSGNTIYF.

The chain has TRBV6-5 and TRBJ1-5; 9 bases match TRBD1. CDR1 and CDR2 from the germline V gene are MNHEY and SVGAGI. The CDR3 contains 15 residues. The trim removed 7 bases at V and 5 bases at J, leaving 9 bases unmatched. The CDR3 spells CASNPVTGGYQPQHF. Written as DNA, the CDR3 is TGTGCCAGCAACCCCGTTACAGGGGGCTATCAGCCCCAGCATTTT.

The CDR3 nucleotides read TGCGCCAGCAGCCAAGACCACGGGTCCCGCTCCTACAATGAGCAGTTCTTC. As protein: CASSQDHGSRSYNEQFF. The chain uses TRBV4-3 and TRBJ2-1, with no clear D. The germline gives CDR1 LGHNA, CDR2 YSLEER. V gave up 0 bases and J gave up 0 bases, with 12 bases separating them. The CDR3 spans 17 residues.

V usage is TRBV11-3 and J usage is TRBJ2-2, with D uncertain. V shed 1 base and J shed 6 bases, with 6 bases lying between them. The germline CDR1 and CDR2 sequences are SGHNT and YENEEA. The CDR3 length is 13 residues. The CDR3 here is CASSLVAAGELFF. The CDR3 region has the DNA TGTGCCAGCAGCTTAGTGGCGGCCGGGGAGCTGTTTTTT.

V and J are TRBV6-5 and TRBJ1-5, with D hard to call. Germline CDR1 is MNHEY and CDR2 is SVGAGI. V was trimmed by 6 bases and J by 7 bases, leaving 19 bases between them. The CDR3 is 15 residues long. The CDR3 loop is CASRVGGNAVQPQHF. The CDR3 region has the DNA TGTGCCAGCAGGGTCGGAGGGAACGCTGTACAGCCCCAGCATTTT.

The chain uses TRBV9 and TRBJ2-5; 10 nucleotides agree with TRBD2. Germline assignment: CDR1 SGDLS and CDR2 YYNGEE. The CDR3 spans 15 residues. V gave up 0 bases and J gave up 5 bases; unmatched junction bases: 4. CDR3 DNA sequence: TGTGCCAGCAGCGTAGCTACTAGCGGGGTCGAGACCCAGTACTTC. This codes for CASSVATSGVETQYF.

This chain links TRBV3-1 (or the pseudogene TRBV3-2) with TRBJ2-7; 11 nucleotides line up with TRBD2. CDR3 size: 15 residues. The germline V gene encodes CDR1 LGHDT and CDR2 YNNKEL (reference sequence). The V segment lost 7 bases and the J segment 0 bases; nucleotides outside the gene matches: 5. CDR3 sequence: CASTMGLAVSYEQYF. CDR3 coding DNA: TGTGCCAGCACTATGGGACTAGCGGTCTCCTACGAGCAGTACTTC.

The rearrangement uses TRBV28 and TRBJ2-7; D possibly corresponds to TRBD1 (5 bases). The CDR3 totals 13 residues. Trimming removed 4 bases at V and 3 bases at J, with 10 bases between. CDR1 is MDHEN, CDR2 SYDVKM, per germline. CDR3 DNA sequence: TGTGCCAGCAGTTCGCCAGGGATCTACGAGCAGTACTTC. This gives the protein CASSSPGIYEQYF.

The chain has TRBV2 and TRBJ1-1; tentatively, D is TRBD1 (5 bases). V lost 4 bases, J lost 5 bases, and 11 bases lay in between. The germline gives CDR1 SNHLY, CDR2 FYNNEI. This CDR3 spans 13 amino acids. The CDR3 DNA reads TGTGCCAGCAGTGCGGAGGGACCAACTGAAGCTTTCTTT. It specifies CASSAEGPTEAFF. The whole variable domain, remainder taken from reference TRBV2 and TRBJ1-1, is EPEVTQTPSHQVTQMGQEVILRCVPISNHLYFYWYRQILGQKVEFLVSFYNNEISEKSEIFDDQFSVERPDGSNFTLKIRSTKLEDSAMYFCASSAEGPTEAFFGQGTRLTVV.

CDR3 sequence (DNA): TGTGCCAGCAGCTTAACAGGACTAGCGGGAATCGGCACAGATACGCAGTATTTT. It is translated as CASSLTGLAGIGTDTQYF. V is TRBV7-3 and J is TRBJ2-3; 12 positions agree with TRBD2. The CDR3 extends over 18 amino acids. CDR1 is SGHTA, CDR2 FQGTGA, per germline. V trimming: 0 bases; J trimming: 1 base; junction bases outside the gene matches: 5. The full variable domain, completed using reference TRBV7-3 and TRBJ2-3, is GAGVSQTPSNKVTEKGKYVELRCDPISGHTALYWYRQSLGQGPEFLIYFQGTGAADDSGLPNDRFFAVRPEGSVSTLKIQRTERGDSAVYLCASSLTGLAGIGTDTQYFGPGTRLTVL.